This T cell receptor beta chain was sequenced in a study of control samples from healthy donors and cancer patients (TCRdb year 2020). As encoded in the germline V gene, CDR1 is MNHNS while CDR2 is SASEGT. Spanning cysteine to phenylalanine, the CDR3 consists of 13 amino acids. Left in the record is the CDR3 DNA by itself, 39 bases read in frame from the first base. V sheds 0 bases and J sheds 7 bases, leaving 10 bases between their ends. To prepare the library, the immunoSEQ multiplex PCR assay was applied. This is the immuneACCESS table as TCRdb keeps it, with only in-frame sequences that have V and J called. A part of the clones is gone; compared with another copy, unresolved V genes explain less than half, and the rest is unexplained. Present in this sample are roughly 120,000 clones, approximately 94% of which were seen just once. The top ten constitute roughly 4% of the sample. In regard to this clone: Its binding antigen is unknown. Nothing much larger sits one base from this clone, and base qualities are not available.

This receptor was identified in a man aged 30 to 45 in good health. Sequenced sample: blood. The chain employs TRBV6-1 and TRBJ2-7, with the D gene call left open. The CDR3 region: CASSEAATREQYF. The bases read TGTGCCAGCAGTGAAGCGGCCACACGGGAGCAGTACTTC.